This T cell receptor beta chain is from a study of control samples from healthy donors and cancer patients. Method: immunoSEQ multiplex PCR; TCRdb's copy keeps in-frame clones and lacks some. Of 120,000 or so clones listed, 80% to 95% are singletons. The TCR was taken from a man aged 18 to 30 in good health. Sequenced sample: blood.

For the CDR3, the DNA is TGTGCCAGCAGTCAACAGGGGTTCAACACCGGGGAGCTGTTTTTT. Residues: CASSQQGFNTGELFF. This rearrangement joins TRBV6-1 to TRBJ2-2; 7 nucleotides line up with TRBD1. There are 15 residues in the CDR3. V gave up 5 bases and J gave up 2 bases; unmatched junction bases: 5. CDR1 and CDR2 from the germline V gene are MNHNS and SASEGT.